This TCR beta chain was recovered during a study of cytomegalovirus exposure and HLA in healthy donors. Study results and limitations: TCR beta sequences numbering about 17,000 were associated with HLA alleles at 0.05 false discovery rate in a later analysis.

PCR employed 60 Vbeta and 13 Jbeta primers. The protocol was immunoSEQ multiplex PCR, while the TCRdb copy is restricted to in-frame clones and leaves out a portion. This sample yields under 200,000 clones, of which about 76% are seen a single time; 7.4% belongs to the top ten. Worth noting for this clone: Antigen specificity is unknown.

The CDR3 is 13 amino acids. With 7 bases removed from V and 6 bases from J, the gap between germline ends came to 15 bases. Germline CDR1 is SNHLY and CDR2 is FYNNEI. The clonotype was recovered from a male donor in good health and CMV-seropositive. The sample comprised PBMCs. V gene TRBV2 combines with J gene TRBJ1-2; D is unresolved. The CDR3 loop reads CASTPLRGDGYTF. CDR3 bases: TGTGCCAGCACGCCGTTGAGAGGAGATGGCTACACCTTC.